These T cell receptor beta chains were read from a single sample in a study of CD8 T cells in ankylosing spondylitis. TCRdb re-called the 5' RACE reads with MiXCR, one entry per CDR3 protein. The table shows 150,000 to 200,000 distinct CDR3 sequences, with around 13% occurring only once. Sequencing was done on a sample of blood, either unsorted or a sorted T cell fraction (not recorded which). The receptor set was obtained from a male donor with ankylosing spondylitis or in good health (not recorded which). CDR3s include the opening cysteine and the closing phenylalanine or tryptophan. Fields, in order: J gene, clone size, V gene, D gene, CDR3 protein, CDR3 DNA. D genes are given only for firm matches. The listing skips clone size in some rows; elsewhere it reads once, few, many or a size class.

TRBJ2-7,many,TRBV18,-,CASSPITGSSYEQYF,TGTGCCAGCTCACCAATCACGGGAAGCTCCTACGAGCAGTACTTC
TRBJ2-3,many,TRBV4-1,-,CASSQDGTRTDTQYF,TGCGCCAGCAGCCAAGATGGAACCCGCACAGATACGCAGTATTTT
TRBJ2-3,-,TRBV6-5,-,CASSYQGRVADTQYF,TGTGCCAGCAGTTACCAGGGCAGGGTGGCAGATACGCAGTATTTT
TRBJ2-3,few,TRBV9,-,CASSARWGTSTDTQYF,TGTGCCAGCAGCGCCAGGTGGGGTACTAGCACAGATACGCAGTATTTT
TRBJ2-1,many,TRBV12-3/TRBV12-4,-,CASSRERSYNEQFF,TGTGCCAGCAGCCGGGAAAGATCCTACAATGAGCAGTTCTTC
TRBJ1-1,-,TRBV9,-,CASSVEGLDEAFF,TGTGCCAGCAGCGTAGAAGGACTAGATGAAGCTTTCTTT
TRBJ1-2,few,TRBV19,-,CASSTPGTPNYGYTF,TGTGCCAGTAGTACTCCCGGGACACCCAACTATGGCTACACCTTC
TRBJ2-1,few,TRBV9,TRBD1,CASSVEGTGLAGEQFF,TGTGCCAGCAGCGTAGAGGGGACAGGGCTAGCCGGAGAGCAGTTCTTC
TRBJ2-7,many,TRBV4-1,-,CASSQELAPSYEQYF,TGCGCCAGCAGCCAAGAGCTAGCCCCGTCCTACGAGCAGTACTTC
TRBJ2-3,-,TRBV7-7,-,CASSSGPAIGTDTQYF,TGTGCCAGCAGCTCGGGACCGGCCATTGGAACAGATACGCAGTATTTT
TRBJ2-3,-,TRBV4-1,-,CASSQVEGGSPDTQYF,TGCGCCAGCAGCCAAGTAGAGGGGGGGAGCCCAGATACGCAGTATTTT
TRBJ2-3,-,TRBV4-1,-,CASSQEAPSLTDTQYF,TGCGCCAGCAGCCAAGAAGCCCCCTCCCTCACAGATACGCAGTATTTT
TRBJ2-7,few,TRBV11-2,-,CASSPGRQTESYEQYF,TGTGCCAGCAGCCCCGGTCGTCAGACCGAATCCTACGAGCAGTACTTC
TRBJ2-7,few,TRBV7-9,-,CASSLDYSYEQYF,TGTGCCAGCAGCTTAGACTACTCCTACGAGCAGTACTTC
TRBJ1-1,-,TRBV27,-,CASSFTVNTEAFF,TGTGCCAGCAGTTTCACGGTAAACACTGAAGCTTTCTTT
TRBJ1-3,few,TRBV4-1,-,CASSQEDGTGNTIYF,TGCGCCAGCAGCCAAGAGGACGGAACTGGAAACACCATATATTTT
TRBJ2-7,few,TRBV5-1,TRBD1,CASSFTGTALAYEQYF,TGCGCCAGCAGCTTCACCGGGACAGCCCTCGCCTACGAGCAGTACTTC
TRBJ2-6,-,TRBV7-9,-,CASSLPTVAGANVLTF,TGTGCCAGCAGCTTACCCACAGTGGCCGGGGCCAACGTCCTGACTTTC
TRBJ2-4,few,TRBV29-1,TRBD2,CSVGTSGNIQYF,TGCAGCGTTGGAACTAGCGGTAACATTCAGTACTTC
TRBJ2-1,few,TRBV10-1,TRBD2,CASSFGLAGSDEQFF,TGCGCCAGCAGCTTCGGACTAGCGGGATCAGATGAGCAGTTCTTC
TRBJ2-1,-,TRBV28,TRBD2,CASSFGLAGNEQFF,TGTGCCAGCAGTTTCGGACTAGCTGGCAATGAGCAGTTCTTC
TRBJ1-5,-,TRBV6-2/TRBV6-3,-,CASTTANYSNQPQHF,TGTGCCAGCACAACAGCCAACTATAGCAATCAGCCCCAGCATTTT
TRBJ2-7,-,TRBV19,-,CASRVTGGSYEQYF,TGTGCCAGTAGGGTGACCGGGGGCAGCTACGAGCAGTACTTC
TRBJ2-7,once,TRBV7-2,-,CASSLVIIGEQYF,TGTGCCAGCAGCTTAGTTATTATCGGAGAGCAGTACTTC
TRBJ2-1,-,TRBV3-1,TRBD2,CASSQDKQREKTYNEQFF,TGTGCCAGCAGCCAAGATAAGCAGCGGGAGAAGACCTACAATGAGCAGTTCTTC
TRBJ2-7,-,TRBV2,TRBD2,CASSITGGALREQYF,TGTGCCAGCAGTATTACGGGAGGGGCCCTACGCGAGCAGTACTTC
TRBJ2-7,many,TRBV27,-,CASRSLDNYEQYF,TGTGCCAGCAGATCCTTGGACAACTACGAGCAGTACTTC
TRBJ2-1,-,TRBV6-4,TRBD2,CASSDAGGGIYEQFF,TGTGCCAGCAGTGATGCCGGGGGGGGAATCTATGAGCAGTTCTTC
TRBJ1-1,-,TRBV25-1,TRBD1,CASSSTGKTEAFF,TGTGCCAGCAGTTCGACAGGGAAAACTGAAGCTTTCTTT
TRBJ2-2,-,TRBV4-1,-,CASSLDPGAWGTGELFF,TGCGCCAGCAGCCTAGACCCGGGGGCATGGGGCACCGGGGAGCTGTTTTTT
TRBJ2-7,many,TRBV7-9,-,CASSHRDLTYEQYF,TGTGCCAGCAGCCACCGGGACCTGACCTACGAGCAGTACTTC
TRBJ2-4,many,TRBV4-1,-,CASSQNPGTKNIQYF,TGCGCCAGCAGCCAAAATCCGGGAACCAAAAACATTCAGTACTTC
TRBJ2-3,-,TRBV5-1,-,CASSPAGISTDTQYF,TGCGCCAGCAGCCCGGCAGGAATCTCTACAGATACGCAGTATTTT
TRBJ1-2,few,TRBV4-1,-,CASSQTEKEGGYTF,TGCGCCAGCAGCCAAACTGAAAAGGAGGGTGGCTACACCTTC
TRBJ2-1,few,TRBV27,-,CASSLLGLGNEQFF,TGTGCCAGCAGTTTACTTGGACTGGGAAATGAGCAGTTCTTC
TRBJ2-1,-,TRBV9,-,CASSVALSPNEQFF,TGTGCCAGCAGCGTAGCCCTCAGCCCGAATGAGCAGTTCTTC
TRBJ2-7,few,TRBV6-5,TRBD1,CASSYSRTGYSYEQYF,TGTGCCAGCAGTTACTCGAGGACAGGGTACTCCTACGAGCAGTACTTC
TRBJ1-1,few,TRBV2,-,CASSEVAFF,TGTGCCAGCAGTGAAGTAGCTTTCTTT
TRBJ1-3,-,TRBV6-6,-,CASMGPPGNTIYF,TGTGCCAGCATGGGGCCCCCTGGAAACACCATATATTTT
TRBJ2-3,few,TRBV7-2,TRBD2,CASSPESTSGLANTQYF,TGTGCCAGCAGCCCGGAATCGACTAGCGGCCTCGCGAATACGCAGTATTTT
TRBJ1-1,many,TRBV12-3/TRBV12-4,-,CASTDPGRLEAFF,TGTGCCAGCACCGATCCGGGAAGACTAGAAGCTTTCTTT
TRBJ1-2,many,TRBV4-2,-,CASSPHLSDNTNYGYTF,TGTGCCAGCAGCCCCCATCTGTCGGACAACACTAACTATGGCTACACCTTC
TRBJ2-5,-,TRBV9,-,CASSARDYQETQYF,TGTGCCAGCAGCGCCCGGGACTACCAAGAGACCCAGTACTTC
TRBJ2-7,many,TRBV5-1,-,CASSLPGPIYEQYF,TGCGCCAGCAGCTTACCGGGGCCTATTTACGAGCAGTACTTC
TRBJ1-4,-,TRBV4-1,TRBD1,CASSQAGQGNEKLFF,TGCGCCAGCAGCCAAGCGGGACAGGGTAATGAAAAACTGTTTTTT
TRBJ2-3,few,TRBV13,-,CASSSMEGDTQYF,TGTGCCAGCAGCTCGATGGAGGGTGATACGCAGTATTTT
TRBJ2-7,-,TRBV6-1,TRBD2,CASSELAGATYEQYF,TGTGCCAGCAGTGAACTAGCGGGGGCAACCTACGAGCAGTACTTC
TRBJ2-7,many,TRBV4-1,-,CASSDLTVREQYF,TGCGCCAGCAGCGACCTGACCGTCCGCGAGCAGTACTTC
TRBJ2-5,many,TRBV12-3/TRBV12-4,-,CASSFSGEETQYF,TGTGCCAGCAGTTTTTCAGGGGAAGAGACCCAGTACTTC